These 23 T cell receptor beta chains share one sample of origin, sequenced in a study of cytomegalovirus exposure and HLA in healthy donors. PCR employed 60 Vbeta and 13 Jbeta primers. Using immunoSEQ multiplex PCR, the repertoire was profiled, and TCRdb retains in-frame clones only, with some absent. This sample has about 200,000 clones, with approximately 82% found just once. The specimen was PBMCs. Receptors originate from a male donor in good health and CMV-seronegative.

This chain links TRBV5-4 with TRBJ1-2, with 10 bases lining up with TRBD1. CDR1 and CDR2 from the germline V gene are SGHNT and YYREEE (reference sequence). The CDR3 spans 19 residues. Unmatched junction bases numbered 16, after V lost 3 bases and J lost 2 bases. The CDR3 bases are TGTGCCAGCAGCTCCCGATCGGACAGGGGGTTCAGGTCCAACTATGGCTACACCTTC. Translating it yields CASSSRSDRGFRSNYGYTF.

This sequence joins TRBV30 and TRBJ2-7; the D gene is possibly TRBD1 (7 bases). The CDR3 has 11 residues. Trimming cost V 8 bases and J 3 bases, with 11 bases left between them. CDR1 GTSNPN and CDR2 SVGIG come from the germline V gene (reference sequence). The CDR3 loop is CAGGTVYEQYF. CDR3 DNA: TGTGCCGGAGGGACAGTCTACGAGCAGTACTTC.

The J gene is TRBJ2-6, the V gene TRBV14; D is perhaps TRBD1 (5 bases). Germline CDR1 and CDR2: SGHDN and FVKESK. CDR3 length: 15 amino acids. V gave up 0 bases and J gave up 5 bases, with 8 bases separating them. The CDR3 here is CASSQDRVRANVLTF. In DNA form, the CDR3 reads TGTGCCAGCAGCCAAGACAGGGTCCGGGCCAACGTCCTGACTTTC.

This chain connects TRBV2 to TRBJ2-3, with TRBD1 matching 10 bases. The CDR3 has 15 amino acids. V was clipped by 5 bases and J by 3 bases; unmatched bases: 5. Germline loops: CDR1 SNHLY, CDR2 FYNNEI. CDR3 DNA: TGTGCCAGCAGTCTTGGACAGGGGGGAACAGATACGCAGTATTTT. The encoded protein is CASSLGQGGTDTQYF.

The chain employs TRBV5-4 and TRBJ1-2, with D tentatively TRBD1 (5 bases). The V end lost 7 bases, the J end lost 4 bases, and 17 bases lay between the germline ends. CDR3 length: 14 residues. Germline V gives CDR1 SGHNT, CDR2 YYREEE (reference sequence). CDR3 amino acids: CASAKGQGFYGYTF. CDR3 in DNA: TGTGCCAGCGCTAAGGGGCAGGGATTCTATGGCTACACCTTC.

In its sample, this clone was seen a few times. The chain links TRBV5-6 to TRBJ1-1, with D possibly being TRBD1 (6 bases). Trimming took off 1 base at V and 1 base at J, with 14 bases between the two ends. There are 16 residues in the CDR3. The germline V gene has CDR1 SGHDT and CDR2 YYEEEE. The CDR3 spells CASSLSLQGRNTEAFF. As DNA, the CDR3 is TGTGCCAGCAGCTTGTCCCTACAGGGTAGGAACACTGAAGCTTTCTTT.

CDR3 coding DNA: TGTGCCAGTAGTACCTATAGCGGGAAATACGAGCAGTACTTC. Translation: CASSTYSGKYEQYF. The J gene is TRBJ2-5, the V gene TRBV19; 8 bases map to TRBD2. The end of the DNA is better explained by TRBJ2-7, so the J call may be wrong. The CDR3 totals 14 residues. Germline assignment: CDR1 LNHDA and CDR2 SQIVND (reference sequence).

The genes are TRBV19 and TRBJ2-3; 7 bases map to TRBD1. Trimming took 4 bases from V and 1 from J; bases not matched to a gene: 5. Germline V lookup: CDR1 LNHDA, CDR2 SQIVND (reference sequence). The CDR3 extends over 15 amino acids. DNA for the CDR3: TGTGCCAGTAGTACACAGGGGCCGGGCACAGATACGCAGTATTTT. Its translation is CASSTQGPGTDTQYF.

The chain uses TRBV19 and TRBJ1-5; D call uncertain. The V gene's germline CDR1 is LNHDA and CDR2 SQIVND (reference sequence). V was cut by 4 bases and J by 6 bases, with 13 bases left in between. The CDR3 is 14 amino acids. The CDR3 sequence is CASSTPGSGQPQHF. The CDR3, as DNA: TGTGCCAGTAGTACCCCGGGGTCAGGTCAGCCCCAGCATTTT.

The chain recombines TRBV4-1 with TRBJ2-7; D call uncertain. This CDR3 is built from 15 residues. Germline loops: CDR1 MGHRA, CDR2 YSYEKL. Trimming removed 0 bases from V and 2 bases from J, with 11 bases in between. The CDR3 bases are TGCGCCAGCAGCCAAGATTGGGCAGGTACCTACGAGCAGTACTTC. Translating it yields CASSQDWAGTYEQYF.

This chain connects TRBV19 to TRBJ2-7, with D uncertain. Germline CDR1 is LNHDA and CDR2 is SQIVND (reference sequence). Deletions cut 1 base from V and 3 bases from J, with 16 bases between. The CDR3 contains 16 residues. Written as DNA, the CDR3 is TGTGCCAGTAGTATAGTGGCCGACTTCCAAGTCTACGAGCAGTACTTC. Encoded protein: CASSIVADFQVYEQYF.

The chain combines TRBV9 with TRBJ2-2; TRBD2 matches 14 bases. Trimming removed 4 bases from V and 3 bases from J; junction bases left unmatched: 8. Germline-derived CDR1 and CDR2 are SGDLS and YYNGEE. The CDR3 runs 18 residues. The DNA of the CDR3 is TGTGCCAGCAGCCCGGGACTAGCGGGAGCGTTGGACACCGGGGAGCTGTTTTTT. Its protein product is CASSPGLAGALDTGELFF.

The CDR3 region has the DNA TGTGCCAGCAGCCCGACTAGCGACGAGCAGTACTTC. Protein: CASSPTSDEQYF. The chain has TRBV27 and TRBJ2-7, with 8 bases lining up with TRBD2. This CDR3 spans 12 amino acids. The junction had 3 bases not matched to a gene; V was cut back by 6 bases and J by 5 bases. The germline V gene encodes CDR1 MNHEY and CDR2 SMNVEV (reference sequence).

This sequence joins TRBV29-1 and TRBJ2-1, with D perhaps matching TRBD1 (5 bases). Germline V CDR1 and CDR2: SQVTM, ANQGSEA. V lost 7 bases and J lost 1, with 11 bases in between. The CDR3 extends over 13 amino acids. CDR3 sequence: CSAYRTSYNEQFF. The CDR3 bases are TGCAGCGCTTACAGGACATCCTACAATGAGCAGTTCTTC.

J is TRBJ2-1 and V is TRBV10-1, with D unresolved. V gave up 0 bases and J gave up 0 bases, with 9 bases separating them. The germline CDR1 and CDR2 sequences are WNHNN and SYGVQD (reference sequence). The CDR3 contains 16 residues. DNA of the CDR3: TGCGCCAGCAGTGAGTCATTCCGCAGCTCCTACAATGAGCAGTTCTTC. It is translated as CASSESFRSSYNEQFF.

This sequence joins TRBV11-2 and TRBJ2-3; weak D call: TRBD2 (5 bases). The germline V and J ends were trimmed by 8 bases and 0 bases, with 15 bases remaining between them. Germline lookup yields CDR1 SGHAT and CDR2 FQNNGV. The CDR3 loop spans 15 amino acids. DNA of the CDR3: TGTGCCAGCGGCCGGGGAGTCGGGAGCACAGATACGCAGTATTTT. Protein: CASGRGVGSTDTQYF.

CDR3 nucleotide sequence: TGTGCCAGCAGTTACGGGCTGGGTTCCTCTGGAAACACCATATATTTT. Protein sequence: CASSYGLGSSGNTIYF. The rearrangement links TRBV6-6 to TRBJ1-3; D is ambiguous. The CDR3 contains 16 residues. Germline V gene sequence: CDR1 MNHNY, CDR2 SVGAGI (reference sequence). The ends were cut back, 2 bases at V and 0 bases at J, with 11 bases in the middle.

There are many counts of this clone. This chain connects TRBV6-5 to TRBJ1-3, with D uncertain. The CDR3 is made up of 14 amino acids. Germline V gene data show CDR1 as MNHEY and CDR2 as SVGAGI. V was cut by 2 bases and J by 4 bases, with 9 bases left in between. DNA of the CDR3: TGTGCCAGCAGTTACGGAGGCGGGGGAAACACCATATATTTT. Its translation is CASSYGGGGNTIYF.

The chain joins TRBV5-1 to TRBJ2-7, with D tentatively TRBD1 (6 bases). Germline V gene sequence: CDR1 SGHRS, CDR2 YFSETQ. Between the trimmed V and J ends, which lost 4 bases and 0 bases, there was a span of 11 bases. CDR3 length equals 14 residues. CDR3 residues: CASSGTGFSYEQYF. The CDR3 nucleotides read TGCGCCAGCAGCGGAACAGGGTTCTCCTACGAGCAGTACTTC.

This chain connects TRBV6-5 to TRBJ2-7; D may be TRBD2 (5 bases). Germline assignment: CDR1 MNHEY and CDR2 SVGAGI. The CDR3 totals 14 residues. Trimming removed 2 bases from V and 0 bases from J, with 8 bases in between. The CDR3 DNA is TGTGCCAGCAGTTACGGCGGGTACTCCTACGAGCAGTACTTC. This sequence encodes CASSYGGYSYEQYF.

The V gene is TRBV14, the J gene TRBJ1-1; D perhaps matches TRBD1 (6 bases). Trimming took off 2 bases at V and 7 bases at J, with 17 bases between the two ends. The CDR3 consists of 15 residues. Germline V CDR1 and CDR2: SGHDN, FVKESK. The CDR3 DNA is TGTGCCAGCAGCCAACCACTCCATCGGACAGATGAAGCTTTCTTT. Protein: CASSQPLHRTDEAFF.

The gene calls are TRBV10-3 and TRBJ2-7; D is uncertain. Trimming shortened V by 0 bases and J by 7 bases, and 7 bases separated the two germline ends. This CDR3 is 12 amino acids long. Germline V CDR1 and CDR2: ENHRY, SYGVKD. The CDR3 region is CAISESGGEQYF. CDR3 nucleotides: TGTGCCATCAGTGAGTCCGGCGGAGAGCAGTACTTC.

The chain recombines TRBV5-4 with TRBJ2-7; no reliable D call. Germline CDR1 and CDR2: SGHNT and YYREEE (reference sequence). The CDR3 runs 11 residues. V shed 2 bases and J shed 5 bases, with 5 bases lying between them. CDR3: CASSLINEQYF. For the CDR3, the DNA is TGTGCCAGCAGCTTAATCAACGAGCAGTACTTC.